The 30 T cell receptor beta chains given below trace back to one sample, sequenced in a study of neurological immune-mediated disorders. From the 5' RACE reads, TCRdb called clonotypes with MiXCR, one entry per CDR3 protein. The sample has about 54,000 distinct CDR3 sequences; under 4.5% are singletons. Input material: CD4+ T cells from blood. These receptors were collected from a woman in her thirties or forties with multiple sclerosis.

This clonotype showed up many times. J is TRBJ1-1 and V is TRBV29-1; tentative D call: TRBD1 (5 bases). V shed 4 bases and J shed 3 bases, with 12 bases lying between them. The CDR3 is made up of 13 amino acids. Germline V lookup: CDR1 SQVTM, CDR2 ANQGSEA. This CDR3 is CSVASSGDTEAFF. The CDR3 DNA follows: TGCAGCGTTGCAAGTTCGGGGGACACTGAAGCTTTCTTT.

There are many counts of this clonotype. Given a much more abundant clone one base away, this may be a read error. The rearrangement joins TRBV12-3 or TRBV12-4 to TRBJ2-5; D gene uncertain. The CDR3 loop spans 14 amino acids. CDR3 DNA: TGTGTCAGCAGTTTGCACAGAAAGGCGGAGACCCAGTACTTC. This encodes CVSSLHRKAETQYF.

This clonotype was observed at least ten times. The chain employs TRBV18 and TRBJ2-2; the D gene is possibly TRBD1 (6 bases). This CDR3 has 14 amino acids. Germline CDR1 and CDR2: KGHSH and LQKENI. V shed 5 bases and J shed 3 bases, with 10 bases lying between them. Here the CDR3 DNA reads TGTGCCAGCTCATCACAGGGAGACACCGGGGAGCTGTTTTTT. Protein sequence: CASSSQGDTGELFF.

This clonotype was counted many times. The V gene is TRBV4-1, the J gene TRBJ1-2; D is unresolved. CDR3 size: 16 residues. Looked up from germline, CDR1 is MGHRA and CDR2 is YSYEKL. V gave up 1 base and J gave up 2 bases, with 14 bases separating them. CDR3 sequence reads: CASSQGQAFLNYGYTF. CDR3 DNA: TGCGCCAGCAGCCAAGGCCAAGCTTTCCTCAACTATGGCTACACCTTC.

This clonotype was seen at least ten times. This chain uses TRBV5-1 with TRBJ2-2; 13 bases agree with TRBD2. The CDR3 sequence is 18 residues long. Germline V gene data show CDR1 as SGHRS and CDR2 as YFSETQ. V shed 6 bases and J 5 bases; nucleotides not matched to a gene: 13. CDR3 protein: CASTSGTSGVSGTGELFF. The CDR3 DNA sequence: TGCGCCAGCACCTCCGGGACTAGCGGGGTCAGCGGGACCGGGGAGCTGTTTTTT.

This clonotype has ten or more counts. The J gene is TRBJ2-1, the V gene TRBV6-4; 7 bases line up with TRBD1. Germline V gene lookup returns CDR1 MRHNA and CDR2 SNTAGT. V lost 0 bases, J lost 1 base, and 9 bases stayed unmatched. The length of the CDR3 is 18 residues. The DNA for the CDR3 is TGTGCCAGCAGTGACTCGTCCTACAGGGGCGGATCCTACAATGAGCAGTTCTTC. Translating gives CASSDSSYRGGSYNEQFF.

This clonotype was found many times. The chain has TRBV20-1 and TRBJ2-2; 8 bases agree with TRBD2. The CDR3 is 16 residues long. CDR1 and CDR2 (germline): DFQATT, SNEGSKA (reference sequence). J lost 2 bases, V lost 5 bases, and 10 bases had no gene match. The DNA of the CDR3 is TGCAGTGCTCCCCCAGTAGCGGGGAGCAACACCGGGGAGCTGTTTTTT. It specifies CSAPPVAGSNTGELFF.

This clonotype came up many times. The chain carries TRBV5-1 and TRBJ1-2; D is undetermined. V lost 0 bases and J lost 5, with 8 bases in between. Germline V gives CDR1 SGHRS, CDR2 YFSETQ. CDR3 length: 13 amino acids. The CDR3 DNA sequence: TGCGCCAGCAGCTTGGGGGTGGAGTATGGCTACACCTTC. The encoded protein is CASSLGVEYGYTF.

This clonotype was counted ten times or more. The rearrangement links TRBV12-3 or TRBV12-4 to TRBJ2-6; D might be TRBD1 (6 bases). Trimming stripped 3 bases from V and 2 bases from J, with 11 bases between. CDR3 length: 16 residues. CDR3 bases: TGTGCCAGCAGTTTTATAGGGGGTACTGGGGCCAACGTCCTGACTTTC. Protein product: CASSFIGGTGANVLTF.

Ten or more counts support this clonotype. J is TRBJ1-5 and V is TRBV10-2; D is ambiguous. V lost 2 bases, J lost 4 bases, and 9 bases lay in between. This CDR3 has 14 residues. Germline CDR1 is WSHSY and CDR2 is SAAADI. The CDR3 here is CASSEGRGNQPQHF. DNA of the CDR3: TGCGCCAGCAGTGAGGGCCGTGGGAATCAGCCCCAGCATTTT.

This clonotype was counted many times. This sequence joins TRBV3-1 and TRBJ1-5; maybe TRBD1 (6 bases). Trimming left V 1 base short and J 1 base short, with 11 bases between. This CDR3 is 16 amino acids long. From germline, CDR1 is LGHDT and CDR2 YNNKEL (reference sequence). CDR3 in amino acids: CASSQGGGGSNQPQHF. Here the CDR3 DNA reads TGTGCCAGCAGCCAAGGCGGGGGCGGGAGCAATCAGCCCCAGCATTTT. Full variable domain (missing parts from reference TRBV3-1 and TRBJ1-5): DTAVSQTPKYLVTQMGNDKSIKCEQNLGHDTMYWYKQDSKKFLKIMFSYNNKELIINETVPNRFSPKSPDKAHLNLHINSLELGDSAVYFCASSQGGGGSNQPQHFGDGTRLSIL.

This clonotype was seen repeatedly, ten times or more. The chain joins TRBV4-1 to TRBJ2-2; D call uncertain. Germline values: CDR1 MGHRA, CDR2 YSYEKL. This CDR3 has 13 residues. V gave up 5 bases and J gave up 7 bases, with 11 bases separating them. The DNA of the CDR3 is TGCGCCAGCAGCTCCCCGGCCCTCGGGGAGCTGTTTTTT. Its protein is CASSSPALGELFF.

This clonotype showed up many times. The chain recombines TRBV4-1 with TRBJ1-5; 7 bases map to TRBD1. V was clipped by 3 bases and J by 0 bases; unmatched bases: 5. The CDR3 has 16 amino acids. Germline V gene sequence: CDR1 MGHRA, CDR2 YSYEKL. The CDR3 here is CASSQTGSYSNQPQHF. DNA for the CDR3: TGCGCCAGCAGCCAGACAGGGTCATATAGCAATCAGCCCCAGCATTTT.

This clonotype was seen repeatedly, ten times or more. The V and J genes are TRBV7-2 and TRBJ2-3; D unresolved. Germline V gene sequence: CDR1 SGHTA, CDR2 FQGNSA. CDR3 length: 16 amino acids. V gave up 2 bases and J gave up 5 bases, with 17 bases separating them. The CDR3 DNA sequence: TGTGCCAGCAGCTTAAAGGCCTCTTGGATATTAGATACGCAGTATTTT. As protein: CASSLKASWILDTQYF.

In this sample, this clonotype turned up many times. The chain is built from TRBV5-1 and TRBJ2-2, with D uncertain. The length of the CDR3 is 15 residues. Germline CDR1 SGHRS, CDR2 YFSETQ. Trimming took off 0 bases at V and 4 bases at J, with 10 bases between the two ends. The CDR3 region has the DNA TGCGCCAGCAGCTTGGCCTCAGAGTTCACCGGGGAGCTGTTTTTT. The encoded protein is CASSLASEFTGELFF.

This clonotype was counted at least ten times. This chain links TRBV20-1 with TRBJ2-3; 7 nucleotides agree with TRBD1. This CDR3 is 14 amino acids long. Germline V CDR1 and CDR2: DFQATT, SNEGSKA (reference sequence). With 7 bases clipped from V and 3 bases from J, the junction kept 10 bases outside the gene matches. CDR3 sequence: CSGISSRGTDTQYF. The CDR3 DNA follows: TGCAGTGGTATCTCCTCCAGGGGGACAGATACGCAGTATTTT.

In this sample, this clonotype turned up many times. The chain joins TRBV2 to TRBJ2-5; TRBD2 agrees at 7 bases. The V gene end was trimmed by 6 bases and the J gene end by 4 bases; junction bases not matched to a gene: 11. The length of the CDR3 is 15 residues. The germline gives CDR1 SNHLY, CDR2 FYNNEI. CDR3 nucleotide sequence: TGTGCCAGCAGCTCCACGGCGGGGAGGGGAGAGACCCAGTACTTC. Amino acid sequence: CASSSTAGRGETQYF.

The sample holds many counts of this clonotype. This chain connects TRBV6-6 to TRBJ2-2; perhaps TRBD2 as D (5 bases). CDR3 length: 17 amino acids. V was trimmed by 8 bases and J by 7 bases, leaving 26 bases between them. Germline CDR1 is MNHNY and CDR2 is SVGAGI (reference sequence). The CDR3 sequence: CASLWFTWSGSDGELFF. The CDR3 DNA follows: TGTGCCAGCCTCTGGTTCACGTGGTCGGGGTCTGACGGGGAGCTGTTTTTT.

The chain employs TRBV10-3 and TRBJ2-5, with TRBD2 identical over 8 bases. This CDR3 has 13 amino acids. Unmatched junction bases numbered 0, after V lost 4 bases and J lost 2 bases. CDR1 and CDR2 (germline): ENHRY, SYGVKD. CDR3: CAISAGGQETQYF. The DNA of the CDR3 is TGTGCCATCAGTGCGGGGGGGCAAGAGACCCAGTACTTC.

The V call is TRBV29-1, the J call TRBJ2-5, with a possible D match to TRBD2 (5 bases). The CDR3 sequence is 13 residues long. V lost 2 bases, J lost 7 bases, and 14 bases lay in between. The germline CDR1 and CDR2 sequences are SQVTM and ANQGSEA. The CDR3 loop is CSVETLPSGTQYF. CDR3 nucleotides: TGCAGCGTTGAAACCCTGCCCAGCGGGACCCAGTACTTC.

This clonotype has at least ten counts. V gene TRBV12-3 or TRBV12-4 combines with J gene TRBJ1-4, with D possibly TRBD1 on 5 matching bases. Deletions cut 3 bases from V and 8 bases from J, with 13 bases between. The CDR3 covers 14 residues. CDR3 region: CASSFVGVAEKLFF. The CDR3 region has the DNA TGTGCCAGCAGTTTCGTGGGGGTAGCGGAAAAACTGTTTTTT.

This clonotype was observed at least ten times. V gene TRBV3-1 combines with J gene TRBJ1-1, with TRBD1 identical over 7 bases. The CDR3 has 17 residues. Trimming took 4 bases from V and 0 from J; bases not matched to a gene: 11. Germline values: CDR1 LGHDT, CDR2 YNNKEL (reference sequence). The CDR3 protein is CASSPTRGDVLNTEAFF. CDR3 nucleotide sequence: TGTGCCAGCAGCCCAACCAGGGGGGACGTTCTGAACACTGAAGCTTTCTTT. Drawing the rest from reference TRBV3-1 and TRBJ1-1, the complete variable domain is DTAVSQTPKYLVTQMGNDKSIKCEQNLGHDTMYWYKQDSKKFLKIMFSYNNKELIINETVPNRFSPKSPDKAHLNLHINSLELGDSAVYFCASSPTRGDVLNTEAFFGQGTRLTVV.

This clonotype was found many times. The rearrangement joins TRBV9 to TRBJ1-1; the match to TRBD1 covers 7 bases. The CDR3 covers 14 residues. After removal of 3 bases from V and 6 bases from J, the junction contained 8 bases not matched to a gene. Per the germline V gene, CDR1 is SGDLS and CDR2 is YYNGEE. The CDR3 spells CASSAYTGDPEAFF. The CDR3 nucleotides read TGTGCCAGCAGCGCTTACACAGGGGACCCTGAAGCTTTCTTT.

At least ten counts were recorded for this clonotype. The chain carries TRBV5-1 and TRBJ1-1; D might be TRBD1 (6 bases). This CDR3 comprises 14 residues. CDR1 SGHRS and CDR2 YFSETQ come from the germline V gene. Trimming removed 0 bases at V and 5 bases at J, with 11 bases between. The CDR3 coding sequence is TGCGCCAGCAGCTTGGGGGGGCCATCGACTGAAGCTTTCTTT. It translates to CASSLGGPSTEAFF.

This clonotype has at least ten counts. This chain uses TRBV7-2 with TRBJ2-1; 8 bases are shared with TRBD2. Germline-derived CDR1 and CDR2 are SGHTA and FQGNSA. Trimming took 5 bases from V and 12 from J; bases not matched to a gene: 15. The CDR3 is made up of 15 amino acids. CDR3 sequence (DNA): TGTGCCAGCAGCACCCGGTGGGCGGGGGGATCGGGGCAGTTCTTC. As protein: CASSTRWAGGSGQFF.

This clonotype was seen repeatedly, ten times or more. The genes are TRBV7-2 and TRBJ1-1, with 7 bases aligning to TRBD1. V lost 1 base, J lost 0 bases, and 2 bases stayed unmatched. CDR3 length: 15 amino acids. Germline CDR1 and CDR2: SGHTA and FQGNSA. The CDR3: CASSLEGQMNTEAFF. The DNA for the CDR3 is TGTGCCAGCAGCTTAGAGGGACAGATGAACACTGAAGCTTTCTTT.

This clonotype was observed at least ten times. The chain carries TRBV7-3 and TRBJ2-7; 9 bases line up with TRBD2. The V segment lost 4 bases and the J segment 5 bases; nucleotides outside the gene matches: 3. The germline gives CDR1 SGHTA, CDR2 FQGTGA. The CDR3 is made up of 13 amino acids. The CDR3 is CASSWGLANEQYF. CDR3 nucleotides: TGTGCCAGCAGCTGGGGACTAGCCAACGAGCAGTACTTC.

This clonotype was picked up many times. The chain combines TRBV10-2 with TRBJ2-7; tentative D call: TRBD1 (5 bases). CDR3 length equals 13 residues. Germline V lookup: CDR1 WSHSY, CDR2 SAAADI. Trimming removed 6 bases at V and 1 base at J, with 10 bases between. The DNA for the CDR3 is TGCGCCAGCAGCCAGACAGTATCCTACGAGCAGTACTTC. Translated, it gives CASSQTVSYEQYF.

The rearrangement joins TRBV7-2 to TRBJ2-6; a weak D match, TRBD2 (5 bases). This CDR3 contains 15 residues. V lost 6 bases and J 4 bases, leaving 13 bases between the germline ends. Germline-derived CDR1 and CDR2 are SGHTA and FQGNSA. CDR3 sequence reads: CASRPAGKGANVLTF. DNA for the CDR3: TGTGCCAGCAGGCCAGCCGGGAAAGGGGCCAACGTCCTGACTTTC. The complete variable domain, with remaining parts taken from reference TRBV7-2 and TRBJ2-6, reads GAGVSQSPSNKVTEKGKDVELRCDPISGHTALYWYRQSLGQGLEFLIYFQGNSAPDKSGLPSDRFSAERTGGSVSTLTIQRTQQEDSAVYLCASRPAGKGANVLTFGAGSRLTVL.

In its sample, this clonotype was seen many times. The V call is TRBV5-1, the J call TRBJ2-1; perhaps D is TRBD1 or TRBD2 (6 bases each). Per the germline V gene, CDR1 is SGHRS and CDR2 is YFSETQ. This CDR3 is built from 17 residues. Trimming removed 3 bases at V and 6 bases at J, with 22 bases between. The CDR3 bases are TGCGCCAGCAGCTCGCAGACAGGACGTGAGCGGGCCAATGAGCAGTTCTTC. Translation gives CASSSQTGRERANEQFF. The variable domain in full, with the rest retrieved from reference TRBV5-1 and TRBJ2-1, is KAGVTQTPRYLIKTRGQQVTLSCSPISGHRSVSWYQQTPGQGLQFLFEYFSETQRNKGNFPGRFSGRQFSNSRSEMNVSTLELGDSALYLCASSSQTGRERANEQFFGPGTRLTVL.